This T cell receptor beta chain was sequenced during a study of T cells in Graves' hyperthyroidism and ophthalmopathy. Background on the study: Peripheral blood draws took place at initial diagnosis, ahead of any treatment.

The CDR3 regions of TCR beta were amplified from RNA transcripts. The study used the HTBI primer set for a first-round RT-PCR of the TCR CDR3. TCRdb re-called the multiplex PCR reads with MiXCR, one entry per CDR3 protein. The sample comprises approximately 590,000 distinct CDR3 sequences, about a sixth of which are singletons, and approximately 7% rests with the top ten. Germline CDR1 SNHLY, CDR2 FYNNEI. V lost 3 bases and J 2 bases, leaving 17 bases between the germline ends. The CDR3 runs 17 residues. The specimen sequenced was blood. V is TRBV2 and J is TRBJ1-3, with D unclear. This TCR was recovered from a woman in her twenties or thirties with Graves' hyperthyroidism. CDR3 coding DNA: TGTGCCAGCAGTGAGAGCCGGGGAGGGTATGCTGGAAACACCATATATTTT. This gives the protein CASSESRGGYAGNTIYF.